The text below deals with one T cell receptor (beta chain). Its antigen is undetermined. Between the trimmed V and J ends, which lost 3 bases and 7 bases, there was a span of 10 bases. CDR3 length: 12 amino acids. Per the germline V gene, CDR1 is SGHRS and CDR2 is YFSETQ. As processed by the authors: For papillary thyroid cancer, a distant-metastasis classifier was constructed from CDR3 differences observed across clinicopathological groups. TCRdb reanalyzed the PCR reads with MiXCR. For this entry, the V and J calls and clone size follow TCRdb and not the study's own pipeline. The sample has 7,000 to 8,000 clones, 25% to 30% seen once. The sample belongs to a study of metastatic and nonmetastatic thyroid tumors. The overall study: Repertoire data that came from the blood and tumor or nodule tissue of malignant and benign thyroid patients were compared. The study, taken as a whole, reports: Across blood and tumor, TCR beta diversity in malignant thyroid tumors was reportedly significantly higher than in benign nodules.

Thyroid surgery took place with no prior treatment in any patient. The gene calls are TRBV5-1 and TRBJ1-2; D uncertain. Sequencing was done on a sample of tumor tissue. The source of this sequence is a male donor with papillary thyroid cancer or a benign thyroid nodule (not recorded which). Some clones in this sample may be carry-over from other donors' samples. The CDR3 region has the DNA TGCGCCAGCAGCTCGTCGAGGTCTGGCTACACCTTC. This translates into CASSSSRSGYTF. Full variable domain (outside the CDR3, taken from reference TRBV5-1 and TRBJ1-2): KAGVTQTPRYLIKTRGQQVTLSCSPISGHRSVSWYQQTPGQGLQFLFEYFSETQRNKGNFPGRFSGRQFSNSRSEMNVSTLELGDSALYLCASSSSRSGYTFGSGTRLTVV.